These 32 T cell receptor beta chains share one sample of origin, sequenced in a study of T cells in Graves' hyperthyroidism and ophthalmopathy. What was amplified from RNA transcripts were TCR beta CDR3 regions. The primer set for the first-round RT-PCR of the TCR CDR3 was HTBI. MiXCR, run by TCRdb on the multiplex PCR reads, gives a single entry per CDR3 protein. Of about 740,000 distinct CDR3 sequences in the sample, around 15% were seen once. The source material was blood. All receptors derive from a woman aged 18 to 35 with Graves' hyperthyroidism.

A remark on this clonotype: A much larger clone is a single base away; this may be a read error. The chain carries TRBV6-1 and TRBJ2-7; possibly TRBD2 for D (5 bases). The end of the DNA is better explained by TRBJ2-1, so the J call may be wrong. Germline-derived CDR1 and CDR2 are MNHNS and SASEGT. CDR3 size: 14 residues. The CDR3 is CASSEGEWAYEQFF. In nucleotides, the CDR3 is TGTGCCAGCAGTGAAGGGGAGTGGGCCTACGAGCAGTTCTTC.

This sequence joins TRBV6-5 and TRBJ2-7; 13 bases are shared with TRBD2. J lost 4 bases, V lost 0 bases, and 21 bases had no gene match. CDR1 and CDR2 from the germline V gene are MNHEY and SVGAGI. The length of the CDR3 is 22 residues. For the CDR3, the DNA is TGTGCCAGCAGTTACTCGGGACTAGCGGGAATGGGACCACGGTCGACGAGTTACGAGCAGTACTTC. As protein: CASSYSGLAGMGPRSTSYEQYF.

V and J are TRBV12-3 or TRBV12-4 and TRBJ2-7, with 10 positions matching TRBD1. CDR3 length equals 17 residues. After removal of 4 bases from V and 2 bases from J, the junction contained 11 bases not matched to a gene. CDR3 nucleotides: TGTGCCAGCAGTTCGATTCACCTGGGACAGGGGACCTACGAGCAGTACTTC. Translating gives CASSSIHLGQGTYEQYF.

In this sample, this clonotype turned up a few times. The chain uses TRBV28 and TRBJ2-1, with 10 bases matching TRBD2. V lost 5 bases and J lost 9; bases outside the gene matches: 10. Germline lookup yields CDR1 MDHEN and CDR2 SYDVKM. The CDR3 loop spans 15 amino acids. CDR3 coding DNA: TGTGCCAGCAGTCCCCACGGGCTAGCGGGAGCTGAGCAGTTCTTC. It yields the protein CASSPHGLAGAEQFF.

This clonotype showed up many times. The rearrangement uses TRBV6-1 and TRBJ2-7; 10 bases align to TRBD1. Germline CDR1 reads MNHNS; CDR2 reads SASEGT. Trimming at V came to 5 bases and at J to 6 bases, leaving 7 bases not matched to a gene. This CDR3 has 14 residues. In nucleotides, the CDR3 is TGTGCCAGCAGTTCCGGACAGGGGGTCAGCGAGCAGTACTTC. Translating gives CASSSGQGVSEQYF.

This chain connects TRBV6-1 to TRBJ1-3, with D unresolved. Germline V gene sequence: CDR1 MNHNS, CDR2 SASEGT. There are 13 residues in the CDR3. The V and J ends lost 5 bases and 2 bases respectively, with 7 bases between them. CDR3 amino acids: CASSSQTGNTIYF. The CDR3 nucleotides read TGTGCCAGCAGTTCCCAGACTGGAAACACCATATATTTT.

The chain uses TRBV6-1 and TRBJ2-7, with D perhaps TRBD1 (6 bases). The CDR3 sequence is 14 residues long. Deletions cut 5 bases from V and 3 bases from J, with 14 bases between. Per germline, CDR1 MNHNS and CDR2 SASEGT. The CDR3 DNA reads as TGTGCCAGCAGTCCCGGTGGGGGCGTCTACGAGCAGTACTTC. This codes for CASSPGGGVYEQYF.

This clonotype was seen ten or more times. The chain is built from TRBV2 and TRBJ1-5; 9 positions match TRBD1. V was clipped by 8 bases and J by 7 bases; unmatched bases: 9. CDR3 length: 14 residues. Germline lookup yields CDR1 SNHLY and CDR2 FYNNEI. CDR3 bases: TGTGCCAGCGGGGGACAGGGATCGGGACAGCCCCAGCATTTT. Amino acid sequence: CASGGQGSGQPQHF. The entire variable domain, with the rest obtained from reference TRBV2 and TRBJ1-5, is as follows: EPEVTQTPSHQVTQMGQEVILRCVPISNHLYFYWYRQILGQKVEFLVSFYNNEISEKSEIFDDQFSVERPDGSNFTLKIRSTKLEDSAMYFCASGGQGSGQPQHFGDGTRLSIL.

In this sample, this clonotype turned up many times. The rearrangement joins TRBV5-5 to TRBJ2-7; 10 bases agree with TRBD1. V lost 3 bases to trimming and J lost 4 bases; unmatched junction nucleotides: 7. This CDR3 contains 15 residues. The V gene's germline CDR1 is SGHKS and CDR2 YYEKEE (reference sequence). The CDR3 DNA is TGTGCCAGCAGCTCGGACAGGGGGATGTATTACGAGCAGTACTTC. This encodes CASSSDRGMYYEQYF.

This clonotype was seen ten or more times. The rearrangement uses TRBV18 and TRBJ2-7; 8 nucleotides line up with TRBD2. This CDR3 region has 15 residues. The junction had 10 bases not matched to a gene; V was cut back by 6 bases and J by 3 bases. The germline V gene has CDR1 KGHSH and CDR2 LQKENI. The CDR3 is CASSGTLAGNYEQYF. CDR3 DNA: TGTGCCAGCTCTGGCACGTTAGCGGGGAACTACGAGCAGTACTTC.

This sequence joins TRBV5-1 and TRBJ1-4; no clear D gene. With 0 bases removed from V and 8 bases from J, the gap between germline ends came to 8 bases. CDR3 length: 13 residues. In germline, CDR1 is SGHRS, CDR2 YFSETQ. This CDR3 is CASSLGPTEKLFF. The CDR3 DNA follows: TGCGCCAGCAGCTTGGGGCCCACCGAAAAACTGTTTTTT.

In this sample, this clonotype turned up many times. The chain couples TRBV20-1 to TRBJ1-2; 8 nucleotides align to TRBD1. CDR1 and CDR2 (germline): DFQATT, SNEGSKA (reference sequence). V was pared by 5 bases and J by 4 bases, with 9 bases of the junction left unmatched. CDR3 length: 14 amino acids. The CDR3 nucleotides read TGCAGTGCTCCTCCCGGGACAGGAAGCTATGGCTACACCTTC. Translated: CSAPPGTGSYGYTF.

Turning to this clonotype: A read error may be the cause here, since a much bigger clone is one base away. This sequence joins TRBV6-2 or TRBV6-3 and TRBJ1-1; TRBD1 might be the D (5 bases). From germline, CDR1 is MNHEY and CDR2 SVGEGT. This CDR3 has 12 amino acids. The CDR3 nucleotides read TGTGCCTGCAGTGACAGATACACTGAAGCTTTCTTT. The encoded protein is CACSDRYTEAFF.

The CDR3 loop reads CASSPQSSGVGGGNNEQFF. DNA of the CDR3: TGTGCCAGCAGCCCCCAATCTTCTGGGGTTGGGGGGGGGAATAATGAGCAGTTCTTC. This sequence joins TRBV9 and TRBJ2-1; 7 bases agree with TRBD2. CDR3 length: 19 amino acids. V lost 4 bases, J lost 7 bases, and 23 bases stayed unmatched. The germline CDR1 and CDR2 sequences are SGDLS and YYNGEE.

The rearrangement links TRBV6-4 to TRBJ2-7; D is perhaps TRBD1 (5 bases). Germline V gene sequence: CDR1 MRHNA, CDR2 SNTAGT. The CDR3 is 13 amino acids. With 7 bases removed from V and 3 bases from J, the gap between germline ends came to 13 bases. The CDR3 sequence: CASTLDIYYEQYF. CDR3 in DNA: TGTGCCAGCACCCTGGACATTTACTACGAGCAGTACTTC.

The rearrangement links TRBV29-1 to TRBJ1-4; D uncertain. V lost 0 bases and J 3 bases, leaving 8 bases between the germline ends. Germline CDR1 and CDR2: SQVTM and ANQGSEA. This CDR3 has 14 residues. DNA for the CDR3: TGCAGCGTTGAAGATAGGTCAGCTAATGAAAAACTGTTTTTT. It yields the protein CSVEDRSANEKLFF. Using reference TRBV29-1 and TRBJ1-4 for the parts outside the CDR3, the full variable domain is SAVISQKPSRDICQRGTSLTIQCQVDSQVTMMFWYRQQPGQSLTLIATANQGSEATYESGFVIDKFPISRPNLTFSTLTVSNMSPEDSSIYLCSVEDRSANEKLFFGSGTQLSVL.

This clonotype was observed a handful of times. The gene calls are TRBV5-8 and TRBJ1-3; D remains unclear. Looked up from germline, CDR1 is SGHTS and CDR2 is YDEGEE. V was cut by 1 base and J by 0 bases, with 8 bases left in between. The CDR3 loop spans 15 amino acids. DNA of the CDR3: TGTGCCAGCAGCTTGAATCCGAGCTCTGGAAACACCATATATTTT. Translation: CASSLNPSSGNTIYF.

This clonotype was counted only a few times. The chain recombines TRBV19 with TRBJ2-1; 8 positions match TRBD1. The ends lost 6 bases at V and 0 bases at J; junction bases unmatched: 10. Germline CDR1 and CDR2: LNHDA and SQIVND (reference sequence). The CDR3 is 17 amino acids. The CDR3 bases are TGTGCCAGTAGGGGACAGGTCCGGGTCGTCTCCTACAATGAGCAGTTCTTC. It encodes CASRGQVRVVSYNEQFF.

The sample holds a few counts of this clonotype. As DNA, the CDR3 is TGTGCCAGCAGAGACACTGGCTCCTATAATTCACCCCTCCACTTT. Amino acid sequence: CASRDTGSYNSPLHF. V gene TRBV25-1 combines with J gene TRBJ1-6; no clear D. This CDR3 is built from 15 residues. V dropped 6 bases and J dropped 0 bases, with 9 bases sitting between them. Germline CDR1 and CDR2: MGHDK and SYGVNS.

This clonotype appeared many times. This chain links TRBV7-2 with TRBJ2-3; TRBD2 agrees at 10 bases. Trimming took 3 bases from V and 4 from J; bases not matched to a gene: 4. CDR1 is SGHTA and CDR2 is FQGNSA in the germline V gene. CDR3 length: 15 amino acids. CDR3 bases: TGTGCCAGCAGCTTCCTAGCGGGAGTCCCAGATACGCAGTATTTT. Its translation: CASSFLAGVPDTQYF.

There are many counts of this clonotype. This sequence joins TRBV24-1 and TRBJ2-6; the D call may be TRBD1 or TRBD2 (7 bases each). V lost 3 bases to trimming and J lost 0 bases, with 17 bases between them. The length of the CDR3 is 19 residues. The germline gives CDR1 KGHDR, CDR2 SFDVKD. Written as DNA, the CDR3 is TGTGCCACCAGTGATGTTCCCAGGGGGGGAGGCTCTGGGGCCAACGTCCTGACTTTC. Translated: CATSDVPRGGGSGANVLTF.

The CDR3 DNA sequence: TGTGCCAGTGAAAGCCTCAGCGGGGGCAATGAGCAGTTCTTC. It encodes CASESLSGGNEQFF. The V and J genes are TRBV19 and TRBJ2-1; 8 bases are a match to TRBD2. The J segment lost 6 bases and the V segment lost 8 bases, leaving 9 bases of the junction unmatched. The CDR3 consists of 14 residues. Germline CDR1 is LNHDA and CDR2 is SQIVND (reference sequence).

The V call is TRBV7-9, the J call TRBJ2-3, with TRBD1 as a possible D gene (6 bases). The CDR3 has 15 amino acids. The V end lost 4 bases, the J end lost 6 bases, and 17 bases lay between the germline ends. CDR1 and CDR2 from the germline V gene are SEHNR and FQNEAQ (reference sequence). The CDR3 sequence: CASSSGVRPEDTQYF. The CDR3 DNA reads as TGTGCCAGCAGCTCAGGGGTCAGGCCCGAGGATACGCAGTATTTT.

In its sample, this clonotype was seen many times. V is TRBV15 and J is TRBJ1-1; 8 bases agree with TRBD1. The CDR3 extends over 15 amino acids. Germline CDR1 is LNHNV and CDR2 is YYDKDF (reference sequence). V lost 2 bases, J lost 4 bases, and 6 bases stayed unmatched. The CDR3 reads CATSRPTGGRTEAFF. The CDR3 DNA is TGTGCCACCAGCAGACCAACAGGGGGGCGCACTGAAGCTTTCTTT.

The gene calls are TRBV30 and TRBJ2-7; 12 nucleotides match TRBD1. The CDR3 totals 16 residues. V shed 4 bases and J 9 bases; nucleotides not matched to a gene: 16. The germline V gene has CDR1 GTSNPN and CDR2 SVGIG (reference sequence). DNA of the CDR3: TGTGCCTGGACCCCCCGCGGGACAGGGGGCGCGACAAGGCAGTACTTC. Its translation is CAWTPRGTGGATRQYF.

In this sample, this clonotype turned up a few times. The chain recombines TRBV4-1 with TRBJ2-7; no clear D. V lost 1 base to trimming and J lost 2 bases, with 9 bases between them. CDR1 and CDR2 (germline): MGHRA, YSYEKL. CDR3 size: 14 residues. Written as DNA, the CDR3 is TGCGCCAGCAGCCAAGTCGGCTTACCCTACGAGCAGTACTTC. Translated: CASSQVGLPYEQYF.

This clonotype was seen a few times. The chain carries TRBV6-4 and TRBJ1-4, with a tentative D call TRBD1 (6 bases). Per the germline V gene, CDR1 is MRHNA and CDR2 is SNTAGT. CDR3 length: 15 residues. Trimming left V 6 bases short and J 8 bases short, with 19 bases between. The CDR3 reads CASSRGGGLGEKLFF. In DNA, the CDR3 is TGTGCCAGCAGCCGAGGGGGGGGACTCGGGGAAAAACTGTTTTTT.

This clonotype was picked up many times. This rearrangement joins TRBV20-1 to TRBJ2-3; 7 bases are a match to TRBD2. The CDR3 is 14 amino acids. J was trimmed by 2 bases and V by 6 bases; bases with no gene match: 8. The germline V gene encodes CDR1 DFQATT and CDR2 SNEGSKA (reference sequence). The CDR3 protein is CSARRLAATDTQYF. The CDR3 nucleotides are TGCAGTGCCAGAAGGCTAGCGGCCACAGATACGCAGTATTTT.

Ten or more counts support this clonotype. This chain joins TRBV7-8 and TRBJ2-3; possibly TRBD2 for D (6 bases). V lost 6 bases, J lost 1 base, and 17 bases lay in between. Germline V lookup: CDR1 SGHVS, CDR2 FQNEAQ. The CDR3 is 16 residues long. CDR3 in DNA: TGTGCCAGCAGTAAGGCCGGGACTTATCGCACAGATACGCAGTATTTT. Its protein is CASSKAGTYRTDTQYF. The full variable domain, rest sourced from reference TRBV7-8 and TRBJ2-3, is GAGVSQSPRYKVAKRGQDVALRCDPISGHVSLFWYQQALGQGPEFLTYFQNEAQLDKSGLPSDRFFAERPEGSVSTLKIQRTQQEDSAVYLCASSKAGTYRTDTQYFGPGTRLTVL.

This clonotype has more than one count but fewer than ten. The CDR3 loop reads CASSYRNEGGLHSFHSYEQYF. The CDR3 region has the DNA TGTGCCAGCAGCTACAGAAACGAGGGAGGGCTCCACAGTTTCCACTCCTACGAGCAGTACTTC. This rearrangement joins TRBV5-6 to TRBJ2-7, with 7 nucleotides matching TRBD2. The CDR3 is 21 amino acids. CDR1 is SGHDT, CDR2 YYEEEE, per germline. V lost 3 bases and J lost 0; bases outside the gene matches: 24.

The table lists this clonotype with many counts. The chain recombines TRBV20-1 with TRBJ2-1, with 13 bases that match TRBD2. There are 16 residues in the CDR3. CDR1 and CDR2 from the germline V gene are DFQATT and SNEGSKA (reference sequence). With V trimmed by 0 bases and J by 2 bases, 1 base remained unmatched. As DNA, the CDR3 is TGCAGTGCTAGAGAGGGACTAGCGGGACCCTACAATGAGCAGTTCTTC. Encoded protein: CSAREGLAGPYNEQFF.

This clonotype was detected many times. This chain uses TRBV28 with TRBJ2-7; perhaps D is TRBD1 or TRBD2 (5 bases each). The CDR3 is 14 amino acids. The germline V and J ends were trimmed by 6 bases and 7 bases, with 19 bases remaining between them. Germline-derived CDR1 and CDR2 are MDHEN and SYDVKM. This CDR3 reads CASSRDGTTLEQYF. The CDR3 DNA reads as TGTGCCAGCAGCCGCGACGGGACCACCTTGGAGCAGTACTTC.